This TCR beta chain emerged from a study of identical twins. Study results and limitations: Abundant beta clonotypes from cord blood had fewer insertions, unlike memory repertoires, which showed none. Twin-shared out-of-frame alpha sequences showed excess low generation probability.

This clonotype was detected many times. Its antigen is as yet unknown. Using its own MiXCR run on the 5' RACE reads, TCRdb lists one record per CDR3 protein. Of about 150,000 distinct CDR3 sequences detected, around 3.5% appear once; the ten largest clones hold 8.1%. Everyone who gave samples was a healthy Caucasian. The sequence derives from a man aged 18 to 29 in good health. Material: memory T cells sorted from blood.

CDR3 amino acids: CAWSGQRYEQYF. The DNA of the CDR3 is TGTGCCTGGAGTGGCCAGCGCTACGAGCAGTACTTC. V gene TRBV30 combines with J gene TRBJ2-7; D not certain. Germline V lookup: CDR1 GTSNPN, CDR2 SVGIG (reference sequence). This CDR3 region has 12 residues. Between the trimmed V and J ends, which lost 1 base and 3 bases, there was a span of 7 bases.